This T cell receptor beta chain was recorded in a study of shared clonotypes between healthy human individuals. Naive CD8 cells were CD45RO-negative, positively selected for CCR7, excluding terminally differentiated effector memory CD45RA+ cells. In its sample, this clone was seen once. The CDR3 consists of 17 residues. CDR1 and CDR2 from the germline V gene are SGHVS and FQNEAQ. The V and J ends lost 0 bases and 4 bases respectively, with 19 bases between them. Here immunoSEQ multiplex PCR was the method, and the copy in TCRdb shows in-frame clones only, minus some. The repertoire includes about 580,000 clones, roughly 98% of them detected once, and less than 0.35% sits in the top ten.

Sequenced: naive CD8+ T cells sorted from blood. The sequence derives from a man aged 25 to 40 in good health. J is TRBJ2-7 and V is TRBV7-8; D is possibly TRBD1 or TRBD2 (5 bases each). CDR3 bases: TGTGCCAGCAGCTTAGCGCGCACGGGGCCCCTCGATTACGAGCAGTACTTC. Translated: CASSLARTGPLDYEQYF.